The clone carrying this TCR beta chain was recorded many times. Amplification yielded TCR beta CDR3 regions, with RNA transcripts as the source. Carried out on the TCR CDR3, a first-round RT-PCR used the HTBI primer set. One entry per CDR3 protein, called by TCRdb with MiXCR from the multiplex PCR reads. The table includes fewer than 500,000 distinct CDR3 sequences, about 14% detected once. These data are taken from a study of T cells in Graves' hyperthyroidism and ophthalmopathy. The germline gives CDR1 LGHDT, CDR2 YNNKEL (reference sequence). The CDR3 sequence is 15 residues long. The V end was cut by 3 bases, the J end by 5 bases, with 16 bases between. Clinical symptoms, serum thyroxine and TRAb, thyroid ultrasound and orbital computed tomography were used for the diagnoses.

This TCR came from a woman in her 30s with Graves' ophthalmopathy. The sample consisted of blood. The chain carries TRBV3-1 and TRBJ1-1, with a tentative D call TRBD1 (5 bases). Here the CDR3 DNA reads TGTGCCAGCAGCCAGGGGGGTTTCGGGGGAACTGAAGCTTTCTTT. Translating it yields CASSQGGFGGTEAFF.